Below are 32 T cell receptor beta chains sequenced from a single sample in a study of T cells in Graves' hyperthyroidism and ophthalmopathy. What was amplified from RNA transcripts were TCR beta CDR3 regions. Initially, a first-round RT-PCR of the TCR CDR3 employed the HTBI primer set. One entry per CDR3 protein, called by TCRdb with MiXCR from the multiplex PCR reads. Of over 300,000 distinct CDR3 sequences listed, roughly 15% are singletons. Sequencing input: blood. The receptors derive from a middle-aged woman with Graves' ophthalmopathy.

This clonotype was recorded many times. CDR3 amino acids: CASSPSELADGSTDTQYF. DNA of the CDR3: TGTGCCAGCAGCCCTAGCGAGCTAGCCGATGGTAGCACAGATACGCAGTATTTT. The chain uses TRBV2 and TRBJ2-3; weak D call: TRBD2 (6 bases). This CDR3 is built from 18 residues. Germline values: CDR1 SNHLY, CDR2 FYNNEI. Trimming pared 6 bases from V and 0 bases from J, leaving 22 bases between.

In its sample, this clonotype was seen many times. The chain combines TRBV2 with TRBJ2-6; 9 positions match TRBD1. Looked up from germline, CDR1 is SNHLY and CDR2 is FYNNEI. The CDR3 extends over 18 amino acids. V was clipped by 3 bases and J by 0 bases; unmatched bases: 6. The CDR3 DNA reads as TGTGCCAGCAGTGAGAGGGGGACAGGGTCCTCTGGGGCCAACGTCCTGACTTTC. Protein sequence: CASSERGTGSSGANVLTF.

This clonotype has a handful of counts. The rearrangement uses TRBV19 and TRBJ2-1; 8 bases fit TRBD2. From germline, CDR1 is LNHDA and CDR2 SQIVND (reference sequence). This CDR3 has 15 residues. With 5 bases clipped from V and 2 bases from J, the junction kept 5 bases outside the gene matches. CDR3 nucleotides: TGTGCCAGTAGTTTCGGGGGGGGCCCCTACAATGAGCAGTTCTTC. Translated: CASSFGGGPYNEQFF.

This clonotype showed up many times. This chain links TRBV7-9 with TRBJ1-1; D unresolved. The length of the CDR3 is 15 residues. CDR1 is SEHNR, CDR2 FQNEAQ, per germline (reference sequence). Trimming left V 5 bases short and J 0 bases short, with 13 bases between. In nucleotides, the CDR3 is TGTGCCAGCAGCCCGCCGGTGGGAGTGAACACTGAAGCTTTCTTT. Its translation: CASSPPVGVNTEAFF.

In this sample, this clonotype turned up many times. The rearrangement joins TRBV29-1 to TRBJ2-3; 8 positions agree with TRBD2. The CDR3 extends over 18 amino acids. Germline CDR1 SQVTM, CDR2 ANQGSEA. V shed 2 bases and J 2 bases; nucleotides not matched to a gene: 15. The CDR3: CSVEPFPGGPEITDTQYF. For the CDR3, the DNA is TGCAGCGTTGAACCCTTCCCGGGAGGGCCCGAGATCACAGATACGCAGTATTTT.

Many counts were recorded for this clonotype. This rearrangement joins TRBV5-1 to TRBJ1-2, with 7 bases identical to TRBD1. Germline V gives CDR1 SGHRS, CDR2 YFSETQ. This CDR3 is 16 amino acids long. V lost 4 bases to trimming and J lost 8 bases; unmatched junction nucleotides: 17. The CDR3 DNA follows: TGCGCCAGCAGCACGCAGACAGGGAGCCTCAGAGAGGGCTACACCTTC. It yields the protein CASSTQTGSLREGYTF.

The chain is built from TRBV10-3 and TRBJ2-5; 9 bases agree with TRBD1. Unmatched junction bases numbered 7, after V lost 6 bases and J lost 5 bases. This CDR3 spans 14 amino acids. The germline V gene encodes CDR1 ENHRY and CDR2 SYGVKD. This CDR3 is CAIREQGAGETQYF. The CDR3 bases are TGTGCCATCAGGGAACAGGGGGCCGGTGAGACCCAGTACTTC.

This clonotype was recorded a few times. Here the CDR3 reads CASSVGWRQGEKQFF. The CDR3 DNA follows: TGTGCCAGCAGCGTAGGGTGGCGACAGGGGGAGAAGCAGTTCTTC. This chain links TRBV9 with TRBJ2-1, with 9 bases aligning to TRBD1. This CDR3 spans 15 amino acids. The germline gives CDR1 SGDLS, CDR2 YYNGEE. The trim removed 0 bases at V and 11 bases at J, leaving 9 bases unmatched.

There are many counts of this clonotype. The V and J genes are TRBV12-3 or TRBV12-4 and TRBJ2-1; 12 positions match TRBD2. The J segment lost 8 bases and the V segment lost 3 bases, leaving 11 bases of the junction unmatched. CDR3 length: 17 residues. CDR3 coding DNA: TGTGCCAGCAGTTTTCGGCTAGCGGGGGGGCCATTTGATGAGCAGTTCTTC. Its protein is CASSFRLAGGPFDEQFF.

There are a few counts of this clonotype. The V gene is TRBV7-8, the J gene TRBJ1-6, with TRBD1 as a possible D gene (6 bases). Germline CDR1 is SGHVS and CDR2 is FQNEAQ. There are 15 residues in the CDR3. Trimming removed 5 bases from V and 6 bases from J, with 14 bases in between. The CDR3 DNA is TGTGCCAGCAGCCTAGGGGGGGGGTCTAATTCACCCCTCCACTTT. Encoded protein: CASSLGGGSNSPLHF.

This clonotype was counted a few times. The V call is TRBV30, the J call TRBJ1-3; TRBD1 might be the D (6 bases). Germline V CDR1 and CDR2: GTSNPN, SVGIG (reference sequence). The CDR3 length is 14 residues. Trimming stripped 3 bases from V and 3 bases from J, with 12 bases between. CDR3 loop: CAWRADRSGNTIYF. The CDR3 DNA reads TGTGCCTGGAGAGCAGACAGGAGTGGAAACACCATATATTTT.

This clonotype was detected many times. V is TRBV7-2 and J is TRBJ1-1; TRBD1 is a possible D gene (6 bases). The CDR3 length is 15 residues. The germline V gene encodes CDR1 SGHTA and CDR2 FQGNSA. V was shortened by 6 bases and J by 1 base, with 15 bases between the two germline ends. The CDR3 DNA follows: TGTGCCAGCAGTATAAAAGAGGGGGGGAACACTGAAGCTTTCTTT. It yields the protein CASSIKEGGNTEAFF. The full variable domain, rest sourced from reference TRBV7-2 and TRBJ1-1, is GAGVSQSPSNKVTEKGKDVELRCDPISGHTALYWYRQSLGQGLEFLIYFQGNSAPDKSGLPSDRFSAERTGGSVSTLTIQRTQQEDSAVYLCASSIKEGGNTEAFFGQGTRLTVV.

This clonotype was seen repeatedly, ten times or more. The chain is built from TRBV28 and TRBJ1-4, with D unclear. The CDR3 sequence is 16 residues long. Germline V gene lookup returns CDR1 MDHEN and CDR2 SYDVKM. Trimming removed 3 bases from V and 4 bases from J, with 15 bases in between. CDR3 residues: CASSFPPLRYNEKLFF. The CDR3 bases are TGTGCCAGCAGTTTCCCCCCCCTACGGTATAATGAAAAACTGTTTTTT.

For the CDR3, the DNA is TGTGCCAGCATGGGGCAGGGGGCGGATTCACCCCTCCACTTT. It codes for CASMGQGADSPLHF. The chain carries TRBV2 and TRBJ1-6, with 8 bases fitting TRBD1. Losses at the gene ends were 7 bases for V and 8 bases for J; bases not matched to a gene: 7. This CDR3 contains 14 residues. Germline assignment: CDR1 SNHLY and CDR2 FYNNEI.

V usage is TRBV30 and J usage is TRBJ2-2, with unresolved D. The V gene lost 1 base and the J gene lost 7 bases, with 4 bases spanning the gap. Germline CDR1 GTSNPN, CDR2 SVGIG (reference sequence). The CDR3 has 11 residues. CDR3 DNA: TGTGCCTGGAGTGCGGGCGGGGAGCTGTTTTTT. This encodes CAWSAGGELFF.

This clonotype occurred once. This may come from a read error, since a much larger clone is one base off. The conserved final phenylalanine or tryptophan is absent from the CDR3, which likely points to a read error. This chain connects TRBV5-1 to TRBJ2-1; D perhaps matches TRBD1 (6 bases). The ends were cut back, 0 bases at V and 10 bases at J, with 17 bases in the middle. CDR3 length: 15 amino acids. Germline CDR1 reads SGHRS; CDR2 reads YFSETQ. The CDR3 nucleotides read TGCGCCAGCAGCTTGGCGGCTGGGGATGGACAGGAGCAGTTCCTC. This gives the protein CASSLAAGDGQEQFL.

This clonotype was observed many times. This sequence joins TRBV7-9 and TRBJ1-1, with TRBD1 as a possible D gene (6 bases). This CDR3 spans 14 amino acids. From germline, CDR1 is SEHNR and CDR2 FQNEAQ (reference sequence). The CDR3 bases are TGTGCTTCAGGAGGACAGCGATTCAACACTGAAGCTTTCTTT. The encoded protein is CASGGQRFNTEAFF. Looking up the rest from reference TRBV7-9 and TRBJ1-1 gives the full variable domain: DTGVSQNPRHKITKRGQNVTFRCDPISEHNRLYWYRQTLGQGPEFLTYFQNEAQLEKSRLLSDRFSAERPKGSFSTLEIQRTEQGDSAMYLCASGGQRFNTEAFFGQGTRLTVV.

This chain connects TRBV5-1 to TRBJ1-2; D perhaps matches TRBD1 (5 bases). Trimming pared 4 bases from V and 8 bases from J, leaving 18 bases between. The germline V gene encodes CDR1 SGHRS and CDR2 YFSETQ. This CDR3 has 14 amino acids. CDR3 sequence reads: CASSQDGTQGGYTF. The CDR3 DNA follows: TGCGCCAGCAGCCAGGACGGGACCCAAGGAGGCTACACCTTC.

The table lists this clonotype with many counts. The chain links TRBV6-2 or TRBV6-3 to TRBJ2-1, with D maybe TRBD2 (6 bases). V gave up 7 bases and J gave up 12 bases, with 19 bases separating them. This CDR3 comprises 13 residues. In germline, CDR1 is MNHEY, CDR2 SVGEGT. CDR3 sequence (DNA): TGTGCCAGCACCCCTGGCATAGGGGAGGTGCAGTTCTTC. It translates to CASTPGIGEVQFF.

This clonotype has at least ten counts. The chain recombines TRBV11-3 with TRBJ1-2, with 7 positions matching TRBD1. With 5 bases clipped from V and 4 bases from J, the junction kept 4 bases outside the gene matches. CDR1 SGHNT and CDR2 YENEEA come from the germline V gene. CDR3 size: 13 residues. CDR3 region: CASSPGTAYGYTF. CDR3 DNA: TGTGCCAGCAGCCCCGGGACAGCCTATGGCTACACCTTC.

The chain has TRBV9 and TRBJ2-7; 10 nucleotides line up with TRBD2. Trimming at V came to 4 bases and at J to 4 bases, leaving 5 bases not matched to a gene. The germline gives CDR1 SGDLS, CDR2 YYNGEE. The CDR3 extends over 14 amino acids. DNA of the CDR3: TGTGCCAGCAGCTCTAGCGGGAGTTGGTACGAGCAGTACTTC. Translated, it gives CASSSSGSWYEQYF.

The rearrangement uses TRBV12-3 or TRBV12-4 and TRBJ1-3; D uncertain. The V gene lost 9 bases and the J gene lost 0 bases, with 9 bases spanning the gap. The CDR3 extends over 13 amino acids. The chain's CDR3 is CASRPGSGNTIYF. Written as DNA, the CDR3 is TGTGCCAGTCGCCCGGGCTCTGGAAACACCATATATTTT.

The chain combines TRBV12-3 or TRBV12-4 with TRBJ2-3, with D perhaps matching TRBD1 or TRBD2 (6 bases each). The CDR3 runs 13 residues. Trimming shortened V by 5 bases and J by 7 bases, and 13 bases separated the two germline ends. The CDR3: CASSQVGGNTQYF. In DNA form, the CDR3 reads TGTGCCAGCAGTCAAGTAGGGGGGAATACGCAGTATTTT.

This clonotype was detected a few times. The V gene is TRBV20-1, the J gene TRBJ2-5, with 7 bases that match TRBD1. The CDR3 spans 16 residues. The V and J ends lost 6 bases and 1 base, in that order; junction bases with no gene match: 14. Germline loops: CDR1 DFQATT, CDR2 SNEGSKA (reference sequence). CDR3: CSAPPPGQLFQETQYF. The CDR3 DNA is TGCAGTGCACCCCCTCCGGGACAGCTATTCCAAGAGACCCAGTACTTC.

At least ten counts were recorded for this clonotype. V gene TRBV2 combines with J gene TRBJ1-6; 10 bases align to TRBD1. The CDR3 has 15 amino acids. The V gene end was trimmed by 5 bases and the J gene end by 5 bases; junction bases not matched to a gene: 3. In germline, CDR1 is SNHLY, CDR2 FYNNEI. The CDR3, as DNA: TGTGCCAGCAGTCGACAGGGGGCCGATAATTCACCCCTCCACTTT. It translates to CASSRQGADNSPLHF.

This clonotype was counted only a few times. This chain joins TRBV9 and TRBJ2-7; TRBD2 might be the D (7 bases). The CDR3 sequence is 15 residues long. V was cut by 0 bases and J by 2 bases, with 12 bases left in between. The germline gives CDR1 SGDLS, CDR2 YYNGEE. CDR3 nucleotides: TGTGCCAGCAGCGTAGGGGGGGGGGCACCCTACGAGCAGTACTTC. Amino acid sequence: CASSVGGGAPYEQYF. Using reference TRBV9 and TRBJ2-7 for the parts outside the CDR3, the full variable domain is DSGVTQTPKHLITATGQRVTLRCSPRSGDLSVYWYQQSLDQGLQFLIQYYNGEERAKGNILERFSAQQFPDLHSELNLSSLELGDSALYFCASSVGGGAPYEQYFGPGTRLTVT.

This clonotype was found many times. V usage is TRBV2 and J usage is TRBJ2-6; 10 bases are shared with TRBD1. Trimming removed 7 bases from V and 2 bases from J; junction bases left unmatched: 5. The V gene's germline CDR1 is SNHLY and CDR2 FYNNEI. There are 16 residues in the CDR3. For the CDR3, the DNA is TGTGCCAGCACAACAGGGACAGGGGCTGGGGCCAACGTCCTGACTTTC. Protein: CASTTGTGAGANVLTF.

V usage is TRBV5-6 and J usage is TRBJ2-5; tentative D call: TRBD1 (7 bases). Trimming took off 2 bases at V and 5 bases at J, with 13 bases between the two ends. Germline CDR1 reads SGHDT; CDR2 reads YYEEEE. This CDR3 has 14 amino acids. The CDR3 spells CASSFRQGGETQYF. The CDR3 bases are TGTGCCAGCAGCTTTAGACAGGGAGGCGAGACCCAGTACTTC.

The rearrangement joins TRBV24-1 to TRBJ1-2; D not certain. The V end lost 2 bases, the J end lost 3 bases, and 12 bases lay between the germline ends. Germline lookup yields CDR1 KGHDR and CDR2 SFDVKD. This CDR3 region has 15 residues. The CDR3: CATSDSKGIHYGYTF. The CDR3 nucleotides are TGTGCCACCAGTGATTCTAAGGGAATCCACTATGGCTACACCTTC.

This clonotype appeared once. The V call is TRBV14, the J call TRBJ2-5; 7 bases are shared with TRBD2. CDR1 and CDR2 from the germline V gene are SGHDN and FVKESK. The CDR3 is 17 residues long. The V segment lost 1 base and the J segment 0 bases; nucleotides outside the gene matches: 8. DNA of the CDR3: TGTGCCAGCAGCCAAGTCGGCGGCGGGGGTTACCAAGAGACCCAGTACTTC. Translation gives CASSQVGGGGYQETQYF.

The chain employs TRBV6-5 and TRBJ1-6, with no clear D. Between the trimmed V and J ends, which lost 0 bases and 0 bases, there was a span of 15 bases. Germline CDR1 reads MNHEY; CDR2 reads SVGAGI. This CDR3 contains 19 residues. The CDR3 loop reads CASSYSRLDLSSYNSPLHF. The CDR3 coding sequence is TGTGCCAGCAGTTACTCGAGATTGGATCTGAGCTCCTATAATTCACCCCTCCACTTT.

This clonotype was detected only a few times. A much larger clone differs by one base, so this may be a read error. The chain couples TRBV5-1 to TRBJ2-1, with TRBD2 matching 9 bases. This CDR3 has 15 residues. V lost 1 base and J lost 9; bases outside the gene matches: 8. From germline, CDR1 is SGHRS and CDR2 YFSETQ. CDR3 loop: CASSLMAGGQSEQFF. Written as DNA, the CDR3 is TGCGCCAGCAGCTTGATGGCGGGGGGGCAGAGTGAGCAGTTCTTC.